Each of the 17 T cell receptor beta chains below was sequenced from the same sample in a study of regulatory T cells in long-lasting Graves disease (dated by TCRdb to about 2021). Preparation of the library involved multiplex PCR. The sample was run on an Illumina HiSeq 4000. iRepertoire HTBI primers and Arm-PCR amplification of CDR3 regions were used to construct TCR beta libraries. TCRdb took the public reads, trimmed them with fastp at Q25, ran MiXCR for clone calling and kept in-frame beta chains. Each entry merges the rows of one CDR3 protein and shows their most common DNA and genes. The sample table shows approximately 560,000 distinct CDR3 sequences, and roughly 16% are seen once. The top ten clones comprise around 13% of the sample. This specimen's time point label, interpreted: newly diagnosed GD, antithyroid drugs for less than 3 months. For both TCR sequencing and RNA sequencing, RNA was extracted from PBMCs in TRIzol.

The same sample was also studied in work on T cells in Graves' hyperthyroidism and ophthalmopathy.

The material was peripheral blood mononuclear cells (PBMCs), obtained at new diagnosis, from a patient treated with antithyroid drugs. The receptors were sampled from a man aged 18-30 years with Graves disease. Donor details come from another sample of the same person, matched by shared clones.

In its sample, this clonotype was seen a few times. V and J are TRBV6-1 and TRBJ1-2, with 8 bases fitting TRBD1. After removal of 4 bases from V and 2 bases from J, the junction contained 9 bases not matched to a gene. The CDR3 is made up of 16 amino acids. Germline loops: CDR1 MNHNS, CDR2 SASEGT. CDR3 coding DNA: TGTGCCAGCAGTGGTTATCAGGGGGCTGGCAACTATGGCTACACCTTC. This gives the protein CASSGYQGAGNYGYTF.

This rearrangement joins TRBV7-2 to TRBJ2-7; TRBD1 might be the D (6 bases). V was shortened by 3 bases and J by 7 bases, with 16 bases between the two germline ends. The CDR3 length is 14 residues. Germline V gene lookup returns CDR1 SGHTA and CDR2 FQGNSA. The CDR3 DNA is TGTGCCAGCAGCTTTGGGGAAGTAGGGGGAGAGCAGTACTTC. It translates to CASSFGEVGGEQYF.

This clonotype showed up just a few times. This chain connects TRBV29-1 to TRBJ2-6, with 12 bases identical to TRBD1. Losses at the gene ends were 7 bases for V and 1 base for J; bases not matched to a gene: 8. This CDR3 is 17 amino acids long. The germline gives CDR1 SQVTM, CDR2 ANQGSEA. The CDR3 sequence: CSAPGTGGPSGANVLTF. CDR3 nucleotides: TGCAGCGCACCTGGGACAGGGGGCCCGTCTGGGGCCAACGTCCTGACTTTC.

This clonotype was counted only a few times. The V gene is TRBV18, the J gene TRBJ2-1; tentatively, D is TRBD2 (6 bases). In germline, CDR1 is KGHSH, CDR2 LQKENI. This CDR3 spans 14 amino acids. V lost 1 base and J lost 4, with 8 bases in between. The CDR3 bases are TGTGCCAGCTCACCACGGGACTTTTACAATGAGCAGTTCTTC. Its translation: CASSPRDFYNEQFF.

This clonotype was detected ten times or more. The chain has TRBV7-3 and TRBJ2-3, with TRBD1 as a possible D gene (5 bases). The germline V gene has CDR1 SGHTA and CDR2 FQGTGA. The V gene lost 2 bases and the J gene lost 0 bases, with 9 bases spanning the gap. The CDR3 contains 15 residues. In nucleotides, the CDR3 is TGTGCCAGCAGCTTAGGGGCTCTTAGCACAGATACGCAGTATTTT. Amino acid sequence: CASSLGALSTDTQYF.

This clonotype came up many times. The chain joins TRBV7-9 to TRBJ2-1, with 9 bases that match TRBD1. Germline loops: CDR1 SEHNR, CDR2 FQNEAQ (reference sequence). This CDR3 comprises 15 residues. V trimming: 5 bases; J trimming: 8 bases; junction bases outside the gene matches: 10. CDR3: CASSPRTGDTDEQFF. As DNA, the CDR3 is TGTGCCAGCAGCCCCCGGACAGGGGATACGGATGAGCAGTTCTTC. The variable domain in full, completed from reference TRBV7-9 and TRBJ2-1, reads DTGVSQNPRHKITKRGQNVTFRCDPISEHNRLYWYRQTLGQGPEFLTYFQNEAQLEKSRLLSDRFSAERPKGSFSTLEIQRTEQGDSAMYLCASSPRTGDTDEQFFGPGTRLTVL.

This clonotype was seen ten or more times. This chain links TRBV29-1 with TRBJ1-2, with D perhaps matching TRBD1 (6 bases). The germline V gene encodes CDR1 SQVTM and CDR2 ANQGSEA. The CDR3 extends over 14 amino acids. The germline V and J ends were trimmed by 1 base and 4 bases, with 13 bases remaining between them. The CDR3 nucleotides are TGCAGCGTTGAAGGGGATTCAGGGGTCTATGGCTACACCTTC. Protein sequence: CSVEGDSGVYGYTF.

Worth noting for this clonotype: A much larger clone differs by one base, so this may be a read error. V is TRBV2 and J is TRBJ1-1; 8 positions agree with TRBD1. The CDR3 has 13 amino acids. Germline-derived CDR1 and CDR2 are SNHLY and FYNNEI. The CDR3 here is CASNEQGEGEASF. The CDR3 nucleotides read TGTGCCAGCAACGAACAGGGGGAGGGTGAAGCTTCCTTT.

This chain links TRBV6-1 with TRBJ1-5; TRBD1 might be the D (5 bases). Germline values: CDR1 MNHNS, CDR2 SASEGT. With 6 bases removed from V and 1 base from J, the gap between germline ends came to 13 bases. This CDR3 has 15 residues. The CDR3, as DNA: TGTGCCAGCAGACCCCAGGGAGCGAGCAATCAGCCCCAGCATTTT. It codes for CASRPQGASNQPQHF.

The sample holds a few counts of this clonotype. The genes are TRBV13 and TRBJ2-2; D could derive from TRBD1 or TRBD2 (5 bases each). This CDR3 has 14 residues. Germline CDR1 is PRHDT and CDR2 is FYEKMQ (reference sequence). The V end lost 4 bases, the J end lost 5 bases, and 11 bases lay between the germline ends. The DNA of the CDR3 is TGTGCCAGCAGCTCGATGGGGGAGACCGGGGAGCTGTTTTTT. It encodes CASSSMGETGELFF.

This clonotype was observed many times. The chain uses TRBV27 and TRBJ2-3; no reliable D call. The CDR3 loop spans 13 amino acids. From germline, CDR1 is MNHEY and CDR2 SMNVEV (reference sequence). V was shortened by 5 bases and J by 0 bases, with 6 bases between the two germline ends. The CDR3 DNA follows: TGTGCCAGCAGTGTCATCAGCACAGATACGCAGTATTTT. This gives the protein CASSVISTDTQYF.

Many counts were recorded for this clonotype. The chain employs TRBV30 and TRBJ1-5; D gene uncertain. The CDR3 length is 16 residues. Germline CDR1 reads GTSNPN; CDR2 reads SVGIG (reference sequence). Deletions cut 0 bases from V and 5 bases from J, with 17 bases between. The CDR3 sequence is CAWSVQAWQFDQPQHF. For the CDR3, the DNA is TGTGCCTGGAGTGTACAAGCATGGCAGTTCGATCAGCCCCAGCATTTT.

This clonotype was recorded at least ten times. The chain is built from TRBV9 and TRBJ2-2; no firm D call. The V gene lost 5 bases and the J gene lost 0 bases, with 8 bases spanning the gap. Germline V gives CDR1 SGDLS, CDR2 YYNGEE. The CDR3 is made up of 14 amino acids. CDR3 bases: TGTGCCAGCAGGGACGGAACGAACACCGGGGAGCTGTTTTTT. Translation: CASRDGTNTGELFF.

This clonotype has only one observation. The conserved final phenylalanine or tryptophan is absent from the CDR3, which likely points to a read error. CDR3 DNA sequence: TGTGCCACCAGGGTAGGGGGTACGACTGAAGCTTTCCTT. Translating gives CATRVGGTTEAFL. The gene calls are TRBV10-3 and TRBJ1-1; a weak D match, TRBD1 (6 bases). CDR3 size: 13 residues. The V and J ends lost 10 bases and 5 bases respectively, with 17 bases between them. Germline CDR1 and CDR2: ENHRY and SYGVKD.

This clonotype appeared a few times. The chain carries TRBV27 and TRBJ2-2; tentative D call: TRBD1 (6 bases). This CDR3 is built from 14 residues. Germline loops: CDR1 MNHEY, CDR2 SMNVEV (reference sequence). V lost 8 bases and J lost 0, with 10 bases in between. The CDR3 nucleotides read TGTGCCAGCGGAGGACAGACGAACACCGGGGAGCTGTTTTTT. As protein: CASGGQTNTGELFF.

This clonotype has at least ten counts. The chain employs TRBV7-9 and TRBJ2-5; TRBD2 matches at 10 bases. Germline V gene sequence: CDR1 SEHNR, CDR2 FQNEAQ (reference sequence). The V segment lost 8 bases and the J segment 4 bases; nucleotides outside the gene matches: 13. The CDR3 is made up of 16 amino acids. CDR3 sequence reads: CASGYLAGDSRETQYF. The CDR3 DNA reads TGTGCCAGCGGCTATCTAGCGGGAGATTCTCGAGAGACCCAGTACTTC. Complete variable domain (other parts from reference TRBV7-9 and TRBJ2-5): DTGVSQNPRHKITKRGQNVTFRCDPISEHNRLYWYRQTLGQGPEFLTYFQNEAQLEKSRLLSDRFSAERPKGSFSTLEIQRTEQGDSAMYLCASGYLAGDSRETQYFGPGTRLLVL.

This sequence joins TRBV20-1 and TRBJ2-1; 11 positions agree with TRBD2. Per the germline V gene, CDR1 is DFQATT and CDR2 is SNEGSKA (reference sequence). Unmatched junction bases numbered 5, after V lost 1 base and J lost 3 bases. The CDR3 is made up of 16 amino acids. CDR3 coding DNA: TGCAGTGCTAGAGCCTCCGGGACTAGCGGCTACAATGAGCAGTTCTTC. Its translation: CSARASGTSGYNEQFF.